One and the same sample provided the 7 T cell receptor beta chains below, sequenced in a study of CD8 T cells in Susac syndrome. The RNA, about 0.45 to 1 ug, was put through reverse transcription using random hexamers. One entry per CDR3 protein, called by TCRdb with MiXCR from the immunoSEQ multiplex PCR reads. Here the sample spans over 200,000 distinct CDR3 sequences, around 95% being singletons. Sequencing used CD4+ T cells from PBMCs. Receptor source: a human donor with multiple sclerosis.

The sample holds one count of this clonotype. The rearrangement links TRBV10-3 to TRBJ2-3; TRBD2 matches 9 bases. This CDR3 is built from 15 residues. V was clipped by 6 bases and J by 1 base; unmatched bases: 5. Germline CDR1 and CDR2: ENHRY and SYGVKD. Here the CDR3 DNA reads TGTGCCATCAGCCTTAGCGGGGGCGGCACAGATACGCAGTATTTT. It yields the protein CAISLSGGGTDTQYF.

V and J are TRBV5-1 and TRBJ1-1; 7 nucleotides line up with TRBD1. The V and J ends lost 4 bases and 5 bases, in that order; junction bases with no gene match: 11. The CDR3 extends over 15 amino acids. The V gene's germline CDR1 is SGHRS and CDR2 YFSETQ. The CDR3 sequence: CASSPEQGRRTEAFF. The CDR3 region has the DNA TGCGCCAGCAGCCCAGAACAGGGGAGGAGGACTGAAGCTTTCTTT.

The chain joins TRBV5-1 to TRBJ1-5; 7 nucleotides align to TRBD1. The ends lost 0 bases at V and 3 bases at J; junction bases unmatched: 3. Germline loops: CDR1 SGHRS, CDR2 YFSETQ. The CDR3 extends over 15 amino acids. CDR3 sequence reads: CASSLGDRDNQPQHF. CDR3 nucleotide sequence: TGCGCCAGCAGCTTGGGGGACAGAGACAATCAGCCCCAGCATTTT.

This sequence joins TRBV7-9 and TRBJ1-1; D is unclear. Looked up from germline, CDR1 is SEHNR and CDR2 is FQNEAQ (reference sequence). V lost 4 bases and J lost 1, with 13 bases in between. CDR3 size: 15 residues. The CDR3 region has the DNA TGTGCCAGCAGCTCTCGGGCAGCTGCGAACACTGAAGCTTTCTTT. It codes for CASSSRAAANTEAFF.

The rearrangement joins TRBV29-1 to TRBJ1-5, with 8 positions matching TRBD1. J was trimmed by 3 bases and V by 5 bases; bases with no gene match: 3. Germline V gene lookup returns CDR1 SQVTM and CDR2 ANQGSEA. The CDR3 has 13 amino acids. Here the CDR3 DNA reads TGCAGCGTTTCCAGGGGGCCCAATCAGCCCCAGCATTTT. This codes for CSVSRGPNQPQHF. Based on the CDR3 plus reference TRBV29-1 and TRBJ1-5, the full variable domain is SAVISQKPSRDICQRGTSLTIQCQVDSQVTMMFWYRQQPGQSLTLIATANQGSEATYESGFVIDKFPISRPNLTFSTLTVSNMSPEDSSIYLCSVSRGPNQPQHFGDGTRLSIL.

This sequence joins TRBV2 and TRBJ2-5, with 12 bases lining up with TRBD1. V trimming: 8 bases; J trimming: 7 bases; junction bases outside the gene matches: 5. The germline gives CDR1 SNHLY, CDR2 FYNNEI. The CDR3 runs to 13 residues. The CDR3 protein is CASRDRGRMTQYF. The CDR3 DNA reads TGTGCCAGCCGGGACAGGGGGCGGATGACCCAGTACTTC.

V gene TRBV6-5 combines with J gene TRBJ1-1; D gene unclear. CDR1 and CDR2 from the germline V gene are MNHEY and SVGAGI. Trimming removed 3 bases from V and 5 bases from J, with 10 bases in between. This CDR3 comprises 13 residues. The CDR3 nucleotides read TGTGCCAGCAGTTATGCGGGTGGAACTGAAGCTTTCTTT. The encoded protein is CASSYAGGTEAFF.